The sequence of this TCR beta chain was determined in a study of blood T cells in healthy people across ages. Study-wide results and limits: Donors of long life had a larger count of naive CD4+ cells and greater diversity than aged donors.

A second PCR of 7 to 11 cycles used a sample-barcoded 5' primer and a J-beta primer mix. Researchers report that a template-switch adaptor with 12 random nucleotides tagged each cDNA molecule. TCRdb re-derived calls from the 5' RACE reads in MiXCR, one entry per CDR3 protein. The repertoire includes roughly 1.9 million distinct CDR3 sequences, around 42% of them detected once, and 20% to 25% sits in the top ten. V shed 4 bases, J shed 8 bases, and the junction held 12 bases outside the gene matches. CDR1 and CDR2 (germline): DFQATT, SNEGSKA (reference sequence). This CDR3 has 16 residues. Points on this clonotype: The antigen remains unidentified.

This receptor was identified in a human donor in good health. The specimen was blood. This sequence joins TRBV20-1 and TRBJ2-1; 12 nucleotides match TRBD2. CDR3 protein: CSAILAGGRARYEQFF. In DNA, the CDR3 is TGCAGTGCTATCCTAGCGGGGGGGCGTGCCAGGTATGAGCAGTTCTTC.